This TCR beta chain was observed in a study of shared clonotypes between healthy human individuals. The data were produced by immunoSEQ multiplex PCR, yet TCRdb's version contains in-frame clones alone and is incomplete. The sample records about 2.1 million clones, approximately 94% being singletons. In the naive CD8 group, cells lacked CD45RO and were positively selected for CCR7, so terminally differentiated effector memory CD45RA+ cells were left out. Notes on the study in general: Naive CD4 clonotype sharing across a few donors was 4% to 5%. Naive subsets typically showed greater estimated richness than memory subsets.

The V gene's germline CDR1 is MNHEY and CDR2 SMNVEV (reference sequence). This CDR3 contains 14 residues. Trimming pared 3 bases from V and 0 bases from J, leaving 9 bases between. Points on this clone: The antigen is undetermined. Other DNA sequences in this sample translate to the same CDR3.

The sample comprised naive CD8+ T cells from PBMCs. The chain carries TRBV27 and TRBJ2-7; D remains ambiguous. This sequence originates from a young man in good health. Some clones in this sample may be carry-over from other donors' samples. The CDR3 spells CASSLAVSSYEQYF. The CDR3 DNA sequence: TGTGCCAGCAGTTTGGCAGTGAGCTCCTACGAGCAGTACTTC.